The present entry profiles one T cell receptor beta chain with its context. The antigen is not known. PCR amplification relied on 60 Vbeta primers (plus 13 Jbeta primers). Profiled with immunoSEQ multiplex PCR; TCRdb holds only in-frame clones, not every one. Among some 200,000 clones listed, about 70% were seen once. This record comes from a study of cytomegalovirus exposure and HLA in healthy donors. Notes on the study in general: A later examination showed that TCR association rates differed by HLA locus, with DRB1 most and HLA-C fewest. Several V segments, TRBV6-2 and TRBV6-3 among them, could not be told apart and were dropped.

V was shortened by 8 bases and J by 3 bases, with 13 bases between the two germline ends. Per germline, CDR1 SQVTM and CDR2 ANQGSEA. CDR3 length equals 12 residues. This receptor was identified in a man aged 35 to 55 in good health and CMV-seropositive. Sample: PBMCs. V usage is TRBV29-1 and J usage is TRBJ1-2, with D perhaps TRBD1 (5 bases). CDR3 DNA: TGCAGCCCGGGGGGAGGGCACTATGGCTACACCTTC. Translated: CSPGGGHYGYTF.